This TCR beta chain was observed in a study of cytomegalovirus exposure and HLA in healthy donors. PCR used 60 Vbeta primers and 13 Jbeta primers. Profiling relied on immunoSEQ multiplex PCR, and the TCRdb table lists in-frame clones only, not all of them. The sample records approximately 160,000 clones, approximately 70% being singletons. The V segment lost 4 bases and the J segment 6 bases; nucleotides outside the gene matches: 11. Looked up from germline, CDR1 is MNHEY and CDR2 is SMNVEV (reference sequence). CDR3 length equals 16 residues. Sequencing was done on a sample of PBMCs. This chain uses TRBV27 with TRBJ2-1, with 8 bases matching TRBD2. This clonotype originated in a woman in her thirties or forties in good health and CMV-seropositive. The DNA for the CDR3 is TGTGCCAGCAGTTCCCGCCTACTAGCGGAGACCAATGAGCAGTTCTTC. It is translated as CASSSRLLAETNEQFF.